The following is a TCR beta chain sequence with its context. The specificity of this receptor is unknown. No per-base quality is available; no much larger clone lies one base away. The healthy control group was made up of 40 or so blood donors, and the Finnish Red Cross blood service supplied their buffy coats. All TCR-sequenced material derived from peripheral blood: patient blood samples and healthy donor buffy coats. Peripheral blood mononuclear cells were isolated by Ficoll-Hypaque gradient centrifugation. Magnetic purification was used to isolate CD4+ cells from the buffy coats of the healthy controls. Genomic DNA was extracted using the Gentra Puregene Cell and Tissue kit, and a Qubit 2.0 fluorometer was used to quantify it. The source of the sample is a study of STAT5B mutations in CD4+ large granular lymphocyte leukemia (dated by TCRdb to between 2021 and 2024). Regarding the complete study: Among healthy controls, the CDR3 'QG' motif was associated with a particular HLA allele. TCRbeta repertoires of CD4+ T-cell large granular lymphocyte leukemia patients were compared with those of healthy blood donors. Flow cytometry performed on FACSCanto II or FACSVerse showed that the purified fractions had more than 95% purity among lymphocytes.

Germline trimming: 0 bases from V, 7 bases from J; junction bases outside gene matches: 7. The CDR3, cysteine through phenylalanine, is 17 amino acids long. The CDR3 DNA has 51 bases and is translated from base 1. The germline V gene encodes CDR1 MGHRA and CDR2 YSYEKL. The study at large found these results: Data were not HLA-matched; higher clonality in CD4+ versus CD8+ T-LGLL could reflect the relatively small sample size. Compared with healthy CD4+ repertoires, CD4-sorted patient repertoires appeared more clonal, and this difference remained even after the putative leukemic clones were removed. TRBV06-family usage was enriched among the top patient clones (8/27) compared with healthy controls (2/35). Main leukemic clonotypes were private to each patient, although 25% to 30% appeared at low frequency in other patients' non-leukemic repertoires.

The immunoSEQ assay at survey resolution was applied to genomic DNA for sequencing of TCRbeta rearrangements. Under the source paper's analysis protocol: In the TCR sequencing data, the lowest productive clonotype frequency that could be detected was 2.59 x 10-5. Only productive TCRbeta rearrangements, meaning sequences that were complete and in-frame, were kept for the analyses. The clonality of each sample was calculated as Simpson clonality in the immunoSEQ Analyzer version 3.0. Clones were binned by frequency as very rare, small, medium, large (1-20%) or hyperexpanded (>20%). Generation probabilities were estimated with OLGA 1.2.3, V-gene circos plots were generated with VDJtools, specificities were searched for in VDJdb, and CDR3 motifs were identified with GLIPH. The source is immuneACCESS, and TCRdb retained only in-frame sequences with V and J called. Part of the clones is not carried over; for the studies checked, unresolved V genes explain less than half of this, and the remainder is unexplained. V, J and clone size derive from that table, while D and trimming were established from the DNA sequence. The sample table contains 37,000 or so clones; only one count was recorded for roughly 76% of them. Of the sample, around 3.5% falls within the top ten clones.

The source material was CD4+ T cells from blood buffy coats. This chain is built from TRBV4-1 and TRBJ1-6; the junction holds 9 bases that match TRBD1. The receptor comes from a human donor in good health. The CDR3 here reads CASSQEYGTGLNSPLHF. In nucleotide form, the sequence is TGCGCCAGCAGCCAAGAATACGGGACAGGGTTGAATTCACCCCTCCACTTT.